This TCR beta chain was sequenced during a study of PD-1 blockade in classical Hodgkin lymphoma. The CDR3 is 15 residues long. The germline CDR1 and CDR2 sequences are MNHEY and SVGAGI. Germline trimming cut 7 bases from V and 6 bases from J; bases unmatched to any gene: 11. All patients relapsed after autologous stem cell transplantation, and brentuximab vedotin exposure varied. Responses achieved at best were complete response, partial response or progressive disease. The data were produced by immunoSEQ multiplex PCR, yet TCRdb's version contains in-frame clones alone and is incomplete. The table includes approximately 30,000 clones, roughly 85% detected once.

This chain connects TRBV6-5 to TRBJ2-1; 8 positions match TRBD2. The receptor was isolated from a human donor with classical Hodgkin lymphoma. The starting material was peripheral blood mononuclear cells (PBMCs), obtained before the second cycle of nivolumab. CDR3 DNA: TGTGCCAGCACCCAACGGACTAGCCAGGGCAATGAGCAGTTCTTC. This sequence encodes CASTQRTSQGNEQFF.